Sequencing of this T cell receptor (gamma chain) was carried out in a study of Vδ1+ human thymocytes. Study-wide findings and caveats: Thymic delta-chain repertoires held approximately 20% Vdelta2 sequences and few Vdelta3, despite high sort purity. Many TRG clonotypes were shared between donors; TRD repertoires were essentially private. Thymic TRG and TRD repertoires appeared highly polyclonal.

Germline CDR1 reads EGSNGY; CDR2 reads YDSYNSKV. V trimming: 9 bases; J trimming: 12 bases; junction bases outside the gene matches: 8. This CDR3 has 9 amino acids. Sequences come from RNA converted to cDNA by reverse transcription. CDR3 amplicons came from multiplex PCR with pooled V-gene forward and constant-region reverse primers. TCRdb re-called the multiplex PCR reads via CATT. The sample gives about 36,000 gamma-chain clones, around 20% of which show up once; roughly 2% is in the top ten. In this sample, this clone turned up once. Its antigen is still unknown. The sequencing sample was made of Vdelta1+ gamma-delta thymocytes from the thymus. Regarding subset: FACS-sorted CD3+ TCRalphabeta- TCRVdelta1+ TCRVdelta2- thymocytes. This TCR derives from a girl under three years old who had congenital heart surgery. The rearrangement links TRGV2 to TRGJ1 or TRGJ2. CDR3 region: CATQTGKLF. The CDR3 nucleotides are TGTGCCACCCAAACGGGGAAACTCTTT.